This TCR beta chain was observed in a study of T cell repertoires in cytomegalovirus infection (dated by TCRdb to between 2017 and 2020). Turning to the overall study: Recently identified HLA-C-restricted CMV epitopes, whose presentation resists viral immunomodulation, were targeted by peptide stimulations together with well-studied HLA-B-restricted epitopes. The HLA type of each donor mattered for the analysis, because public TCR beta signatures pointed to carriage of CMV infection along with the matching HLA type.

V and J are truncated by 7 bases and 5 bases respectively, leaving an intervening sequence of 12 bases. CDR1 and CDR2, looked up from the germline V gene (reference sequence), are DFQATT and SNEGSKA. Taken from cysteine to phenylalanine, the CDR3 has 12 residues. Left in the record is the CDR3 DNA by itself, 36 bases read in frame from the first base. Overall results and qualifications from the work: In the ex vivo response, HLA-C-restricted CMV-specific TCR beta clonotypes were dominant, and in two of eight donors the single most frequent clonotype came from this HLA-C-restricted group. In both this cohort and an independent cohort of a few hundred donors, the cumulative frequency of public TCR beta family members distinguished carriers of CMV infection plus the relevant HLA type.

Read against the paper, the sample's treatment or condition label means: in vitro stimulation with specific CMV peptide epitopes to enrich CMV-specific T cells. Sequencing was performed on an Illumina HiSeq 1500. TCRdb cleaned the public reads at Q25 with fastp, built clones with MiXCR and kept in-frame beta chains. Rows matching on CDR3 protein sequence are summarized as one entry with the most common DNA and genes. Here the sample has a few hundred thousand distinct CDR3 sequences; about 39% occur a single time. Around 48% of the sample lies in the top ten. With regard to this clonotype: Its antigen specificity is not known. No qualities accompany the bases; no much larger clone lies one base away.

Sequenced material: cultured PBMCs, taken from culture after CMV antigen stimulation. Recombination linked TRBV20-1 to TRBJ2-1, and perhaps TRBD1 as D gene, on 6 matching bases. The TCR comes from a human donor in good health (CMV status not recorded). Some clones in this sample may be carry-over from other donors' samples. The sequenced DNA: TGCAGTGTCCCGGGACAAAACAATGAGCAGTTCTTC. Its coded protein is CSVPGQNNEQFF.